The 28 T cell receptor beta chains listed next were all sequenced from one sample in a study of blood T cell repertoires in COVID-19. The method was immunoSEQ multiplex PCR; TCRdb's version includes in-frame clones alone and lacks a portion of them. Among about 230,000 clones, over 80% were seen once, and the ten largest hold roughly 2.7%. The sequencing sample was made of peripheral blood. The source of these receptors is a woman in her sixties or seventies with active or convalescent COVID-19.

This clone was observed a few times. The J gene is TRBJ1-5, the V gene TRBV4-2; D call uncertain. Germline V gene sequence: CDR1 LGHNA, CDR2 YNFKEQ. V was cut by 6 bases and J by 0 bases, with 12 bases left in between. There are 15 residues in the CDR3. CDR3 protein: CASRERSNSNQPQHF. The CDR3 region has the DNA TGTGCCAGCAGGGAGCGCAGCAATAGCAATCAGCCCCAGCATTTT.

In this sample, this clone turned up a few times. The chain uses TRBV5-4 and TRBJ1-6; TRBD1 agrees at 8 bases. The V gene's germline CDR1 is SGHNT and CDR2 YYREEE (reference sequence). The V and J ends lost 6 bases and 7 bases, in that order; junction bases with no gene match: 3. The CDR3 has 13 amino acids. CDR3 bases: TGTGCCAGCAAACGGGACAGGAATTCACCCCTCCACTTT. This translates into CASKRDRNSPLHF.

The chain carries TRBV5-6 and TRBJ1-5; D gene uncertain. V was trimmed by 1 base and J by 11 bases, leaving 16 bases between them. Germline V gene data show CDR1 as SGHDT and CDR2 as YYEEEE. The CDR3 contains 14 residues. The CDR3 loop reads CASSLFNEYGAQHF. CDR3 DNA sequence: TGTGCCAGCAGCTTGTTTAACGAGTATGGAGCCCAGCATTTT.

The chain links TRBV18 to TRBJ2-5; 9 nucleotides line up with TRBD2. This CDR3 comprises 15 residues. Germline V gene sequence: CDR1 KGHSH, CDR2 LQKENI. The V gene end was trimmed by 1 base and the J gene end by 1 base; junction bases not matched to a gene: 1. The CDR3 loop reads CASSPLAGVQETQYF. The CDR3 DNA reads TGTGCCAGCTCACCACTAGCGGGGGTCCAAGAGACCCAGTACTTC.

The CDR3 region has the DNA TGCGCCAGCAGCGGGGGGGTACAAGAGACCCAGTACTTC. Amino acid sequence: CASSGGVQETQYF. This chain links TRBV5-1 with TRBJ2-5, with 7 bases fitting TRBD2. Germline CDR1 is SGHRS and CDR2 is YFSETQ. The CDR3 has 13 residues. Germline trimming cut 4 bases from V and 2 bases from J; bases unmatched to any gene: 2.

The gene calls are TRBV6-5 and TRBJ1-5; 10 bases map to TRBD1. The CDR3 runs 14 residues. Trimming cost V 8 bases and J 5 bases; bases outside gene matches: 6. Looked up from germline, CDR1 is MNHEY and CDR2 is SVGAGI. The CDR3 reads CASAGQGGYQPQHF. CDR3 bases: TGTGCCAGCGCTGGACAGGGGGGGTATCAGCCCCAGCATTTT.

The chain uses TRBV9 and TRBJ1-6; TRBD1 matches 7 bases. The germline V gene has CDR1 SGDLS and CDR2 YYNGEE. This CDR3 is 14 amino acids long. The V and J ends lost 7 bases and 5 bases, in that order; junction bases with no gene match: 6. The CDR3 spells CASERGQDNSPLHF. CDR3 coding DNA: TGTGCCAGCGAAAGGGGGCAGGATAATTCACCCCTCCACTTT.

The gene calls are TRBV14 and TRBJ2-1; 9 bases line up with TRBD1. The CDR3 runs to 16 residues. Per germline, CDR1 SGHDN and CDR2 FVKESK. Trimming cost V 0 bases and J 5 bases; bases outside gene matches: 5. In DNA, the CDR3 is TGTGCCAGCAGCCAAGATATGACAGGGGGTGACAATGAGCAGTTCTTC. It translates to CASSQDMTGGDNEQFF. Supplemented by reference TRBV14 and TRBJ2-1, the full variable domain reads EAGVTQFPSHSVIEKGQTVTLRCDPISGHDNLYWYRRVMGKEIKFLLHFVKESKQDESGMPNNRFLAERTGGTYSTLKVQPAELEDSGVYFCASSQDMTGGDNEQFFGPGTRLTVL.

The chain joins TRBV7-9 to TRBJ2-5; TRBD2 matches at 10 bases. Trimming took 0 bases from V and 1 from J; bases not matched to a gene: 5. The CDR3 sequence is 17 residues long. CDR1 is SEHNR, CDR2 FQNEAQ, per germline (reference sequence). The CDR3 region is CASSLAGIAGGQETQYF. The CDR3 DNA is TGTGCCAGCAGCTTAGCTGGGATAGCGGGGGGCCAAGAGACCCAGTACTTC.

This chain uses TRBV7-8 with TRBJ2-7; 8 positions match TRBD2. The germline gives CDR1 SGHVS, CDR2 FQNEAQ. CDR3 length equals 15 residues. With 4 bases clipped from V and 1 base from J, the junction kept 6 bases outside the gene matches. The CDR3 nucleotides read TGTGCCAGCAGCTCCCGGGAGGGGTCGTCCTACGAGCAGTACTTC. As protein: CASSSREGSSYEQYF.

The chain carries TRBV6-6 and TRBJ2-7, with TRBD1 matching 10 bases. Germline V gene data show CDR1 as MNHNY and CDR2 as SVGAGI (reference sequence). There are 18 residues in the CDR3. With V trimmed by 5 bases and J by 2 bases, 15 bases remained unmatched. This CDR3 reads CASSRAGGGTGDTYEQYF. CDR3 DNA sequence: TGTGCCAGCAGTCGGGCGGGAGGTGGGACAGGGGATACCTACGAGCAGTACTTC.

CDR3 in DNA: TGTGCCAGCAGCCTGGGGGCGGGACAGGGGATTCTTGCCCAGTACTTC. Amino acid sequence: CASSLGAGQGILAQYF. The chain employs TRBV11-2 and TRBJ2-5, with 10 bases fitting TRBD1. Germline lookup yields CDR1 SGHAT and CDR2 FQNNGV. The CDR3 spans 16 residues. The ends lost 5 bases at V and 9 bases at J; junction bases unmatched: 15.

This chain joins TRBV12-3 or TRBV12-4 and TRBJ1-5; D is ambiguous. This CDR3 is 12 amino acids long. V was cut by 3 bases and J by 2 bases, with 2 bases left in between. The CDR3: CASSFGNQPQHF. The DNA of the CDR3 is TGTGCCAGCAGTTTCGGCAATCAGCCCCAGCATTTT.

The CDR3 loop is CASGLVVGAIPYEQYF. CDR3 DNA sequence: TGTGCTAGTGGTTTGGTAGTGGGGGCAATCCCCTACGAGCAGTACTTC. The V and J genes are TRBV12-5 and TRBJ2-7; D is perhaps TRBD1 (6 bases). V was trimmed by 0 bases and J by 2 bases, leaving 14 bases between them. Germline V lookup: CDR1 LGHNT, CDR2 FRNRAP. This CDR3 comprises 16 residues.

The chain's CDR3 is CASSSTRDYGYTF. CDR3 nucleotide sequence: TGCGCCAGCAGCTCCACCAGGGACTATGGCTACACCTTC. The gene calls are TRBV5-1 and TRBJ1-2, with a weak D call TRBD1 (5 bases). Germline V gene lookup returns CDR1 SGHRS and CDR2 YFSETQ. The CDR3 length is 13 residues. V was cut by 3 bases and J by 3 bases, with 9 bases left in between.

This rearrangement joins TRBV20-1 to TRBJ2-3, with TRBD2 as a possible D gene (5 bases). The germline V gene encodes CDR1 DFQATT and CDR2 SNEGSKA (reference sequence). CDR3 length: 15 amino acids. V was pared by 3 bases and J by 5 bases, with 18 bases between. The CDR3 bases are TGCAGTGCTAGTAAGGCGGGCCCAGAGCTAGATACGCAGTATTTT. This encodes CSASKAGPELDTQYF.

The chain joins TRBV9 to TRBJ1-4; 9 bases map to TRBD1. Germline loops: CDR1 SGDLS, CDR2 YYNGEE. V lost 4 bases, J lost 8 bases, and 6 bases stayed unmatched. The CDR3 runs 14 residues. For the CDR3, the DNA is TGTGCCAGCAGCCGGGGGACAGGGCACGAAAAACTGTTTTTT. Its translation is CASSRGTGHEKLFF.

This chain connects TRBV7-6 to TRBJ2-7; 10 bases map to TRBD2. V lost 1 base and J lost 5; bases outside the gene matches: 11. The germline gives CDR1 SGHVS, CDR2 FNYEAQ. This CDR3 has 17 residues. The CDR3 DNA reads TGTGCCAGCAGCTTAGGAGGAGGTCTAGCGGGAGTAGACGAGCAGTACTTC. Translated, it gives CASSLGGGLAGVDEQYF.

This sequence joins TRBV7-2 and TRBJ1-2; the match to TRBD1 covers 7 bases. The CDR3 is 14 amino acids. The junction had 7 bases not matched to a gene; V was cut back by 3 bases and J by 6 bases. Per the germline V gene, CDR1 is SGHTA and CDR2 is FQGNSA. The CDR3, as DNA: TGTGCCAGCAGCTTGTACAGGGGCTTGGATGGCTACACCTTC. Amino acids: CASSLYRGLDGYTF.

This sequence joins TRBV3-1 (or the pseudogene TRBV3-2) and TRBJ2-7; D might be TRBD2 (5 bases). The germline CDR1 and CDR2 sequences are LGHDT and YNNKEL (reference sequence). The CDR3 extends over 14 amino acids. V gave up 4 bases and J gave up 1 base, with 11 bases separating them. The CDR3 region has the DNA TGTGCCAGCAGCCGGGCGGGTACTTCCTACGAGCAGTACTTC. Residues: CASSRAGTSYEQYF.

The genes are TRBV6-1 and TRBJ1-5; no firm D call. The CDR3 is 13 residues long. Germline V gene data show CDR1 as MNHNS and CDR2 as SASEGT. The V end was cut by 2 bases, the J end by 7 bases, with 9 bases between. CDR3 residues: CASSEFVEQPQHF. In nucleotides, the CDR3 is TGTGCCAGCAGTGAATTCGTGGAGCAGCCCCAGCATTTT.

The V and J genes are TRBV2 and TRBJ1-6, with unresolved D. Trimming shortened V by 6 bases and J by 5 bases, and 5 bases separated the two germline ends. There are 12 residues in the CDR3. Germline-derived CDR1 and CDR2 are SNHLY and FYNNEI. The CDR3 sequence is CASSGDNSPLHF. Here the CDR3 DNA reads TGTGCCAGCAGCGGGGATAATTCACCCCTCCACTTT.

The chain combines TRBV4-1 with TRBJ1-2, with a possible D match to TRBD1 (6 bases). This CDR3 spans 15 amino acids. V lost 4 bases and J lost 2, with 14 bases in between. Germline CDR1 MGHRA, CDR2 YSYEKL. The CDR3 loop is CASSPDGGLNYGYTF. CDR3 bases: TGCGCCAGCAGCCCGGACGGGGGGCTAAACTATGGCTACACCTTC.

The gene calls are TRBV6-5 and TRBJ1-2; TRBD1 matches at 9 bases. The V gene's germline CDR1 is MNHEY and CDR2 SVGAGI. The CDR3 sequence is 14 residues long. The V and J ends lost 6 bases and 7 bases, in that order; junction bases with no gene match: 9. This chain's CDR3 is CASREDRGSSGYTF. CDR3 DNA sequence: TGTGCCAGCAGGGAGGACAGGGGATCCTCTGGCTACACCTTC.

This CDR3 is CAWSVAGFDSGNTIYF. Here the CDR3 DNA reads TGTGCCTGGAGTGTGGCGGGGTTCGACTCTGGAAACACCATATATTTT. The chain employs TRBV30 and TRBJ1-3; D remains unclear. Germline CDR1 is GTSNPN and CDR2 is SVGIG (reference sequence). The CDR3 loop spans 16 amino acids. Trimming stripped 0 bases from V and 0 bases from J, with 12 bases between.

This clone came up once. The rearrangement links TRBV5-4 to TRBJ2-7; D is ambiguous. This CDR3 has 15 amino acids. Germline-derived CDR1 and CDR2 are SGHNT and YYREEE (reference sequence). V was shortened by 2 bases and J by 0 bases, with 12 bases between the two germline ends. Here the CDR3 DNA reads TGTGCCAGCAGCTTATCAAGCGATCGCTCCTACGAGCAGTACTTC. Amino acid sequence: CASSLSSDRSYEQYF.

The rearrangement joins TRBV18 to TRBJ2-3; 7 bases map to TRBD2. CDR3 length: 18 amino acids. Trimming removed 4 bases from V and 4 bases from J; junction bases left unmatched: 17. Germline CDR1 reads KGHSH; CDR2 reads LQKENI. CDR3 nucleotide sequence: TGTGCCAGCTCACGAGTTTCAGTCGCGGGAGCCCCCCCAGATACGCAGTATTTT. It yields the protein CASSRVSVAGAPPDTQYF.

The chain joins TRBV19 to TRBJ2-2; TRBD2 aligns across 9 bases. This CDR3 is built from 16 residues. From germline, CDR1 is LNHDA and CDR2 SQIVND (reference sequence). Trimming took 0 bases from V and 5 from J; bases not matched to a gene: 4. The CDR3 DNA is TGTGCCAGTAGTATAGAGGGCGGGAGGGGGACCGGGGAGCTGTTTTTT. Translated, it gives CASSIEGGRGTGELFF.